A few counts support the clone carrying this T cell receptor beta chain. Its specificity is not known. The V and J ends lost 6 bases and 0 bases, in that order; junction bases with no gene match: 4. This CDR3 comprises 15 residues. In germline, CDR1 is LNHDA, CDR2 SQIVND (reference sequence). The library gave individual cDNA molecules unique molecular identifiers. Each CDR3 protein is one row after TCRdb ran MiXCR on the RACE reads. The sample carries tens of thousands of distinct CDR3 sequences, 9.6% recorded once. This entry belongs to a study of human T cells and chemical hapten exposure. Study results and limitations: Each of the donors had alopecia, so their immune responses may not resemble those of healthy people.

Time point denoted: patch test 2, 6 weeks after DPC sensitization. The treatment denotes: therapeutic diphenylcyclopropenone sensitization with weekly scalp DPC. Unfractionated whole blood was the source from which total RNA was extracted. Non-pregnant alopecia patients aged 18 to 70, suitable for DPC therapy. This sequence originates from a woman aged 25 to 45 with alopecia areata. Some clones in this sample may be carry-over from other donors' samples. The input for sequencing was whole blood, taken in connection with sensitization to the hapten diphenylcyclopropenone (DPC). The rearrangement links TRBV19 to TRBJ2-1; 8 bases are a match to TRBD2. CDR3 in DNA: TGTGCCAGTAGATCCGGGACTAGCTCCTACAATGAGCAGTTCTTC. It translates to CASRSGTSSYNEQFF.